The rows below give T cell receptor beta chains drawn from one sample of a study of T-cell memory formation after mild COVID-19. MiXCR, run by TCRdb on the 5' RACE reads, gives a single entry per CDR3 protein. The repertoire holds roughly 170,000 distinct CDR3 sequences, with under 20% as singletons. What was sequenced was PBMCs or a T cell subset sorted from them (not recorded which). These TCRs come from a man aged 18 to 30 who had mild COVID-19 (a few samples of this study predate the infection). Cell type and time point are not known. CDR3s include the opening cysteine and the closing phenylalanine or tryptophan. The D gene is left open where the match is weak. The listing skips clone size in some rows; elsewhere it reads once, few, many or a size class.

.	TRBV20-1	TRBD1	TRBJ1-1	CSASGAGTDNTEAFF	TGCAGTGCCTCGGGGGCCGGGACAGACAACACTGAAGCTTTCTTT
.	TRBV7-9	.	TRBJ1-5	CASSNRDGRRSNQPQHF	TGTGCCAGCAGCAACCGGGACGGAAGGAGAAGCAATCAGCCCCAGCATTTT
.	TRBV28	TRBD2	TRBJ2-1	CASSRGGGSYNEQFF	TGTGCCAGCAGTCGGGGCGGGGGCTCCTACAATGAGCAGTTCTTC
.	TRBV5-1	.	TRBJ1-1	CASSLEGPEAFF	TGCGCCAGCAGCTTGGAAGGGCCTGAAGCTTTCTTT
.	TRBV20-1	.	TRBJ2-5	CSARTGPQVKETQYF	TGCAGTGCCAGAACGGGACCCCAGGTGAAGGAGACCCAGTACTTC
many	TRBV5-1	TRBD2	TRBJ2-1	CASSARTSGGNEQFF	TGCGCCAGCAGCGCACGGACTAGCGGGGGGAATGAGCAGTTCTTC
many	TRBV5-1	.	TRBJ2-7	CASSLQPGVQVYEQYF	TGCGCCAGCAGCTTGCAGCCGGGTGTCCAGGTCTACGAGCAGTACTTC
.	TRBV15	.	TRBJ2-3	CATSRDTGKDTQYF	TGTGCCACCAGCAGAGATACGGGCAAAGATACGCAGTATTTT
.	TRBV6-6	TRBD1	TRBJ2-2	CASSYPHRGPGELFF	TGTGCCAGCAGTTACCCCCACAGGGGGCCCGGGGAGCTGTTTTTT
.	TRBV20-1	TRBD1	TRBJ1-2	CSARTPGQGLYGYTF	TGCAGTGCTAGAACTCCGGGACAGGGGCTCTATGGCTACACCTTC
.	TRBV5-4	TRBD2	TRBJ2-1	CASSLRRGSTYNEQFF	TGTGCCAGCAGCTTGCGGCGGGGGTCAACCTACAATGAGCAGTTCTTC
.	TRBV2	TRBD1	TRBJ2-2	CASSFDRGHTGELFF	TGTGCCAGCAGCTTCGACAGGGGGCATACCGGGGAGCTGTTTTTT
.	TRBV7-9	TRBD1	TRBJ1-1	CASSLATGAGLGNTEAFF	TGTGCCAGCAGCTTAGCGACAGGGGCAGGTTTGGGGAACACTGAAGCTTTCTTT
.	TRBV6-2/TRBV6-3	TRBD2	TRBJ2-5	CASSSSGGEETQYF	TGTGCCAGCAGTTCGTCGGGAGGGGAAGAGACCCAGTACTTC
.	TRBV7-8	.	TRBJ1-1	CASSVDAGGAEAFF	TGTGCCAGCAGCGTGGACGCCGGTGGGGCTGAAGCTTTCTTT
few	TRBV7-2	TRBD1	TRBJ2-5	CASSLVTGPETQYF	TGTGCCAGCAGCTTAGTGACAGGGCCAGAGACCCAGTACTTC
.	TRBV6-5	.	TRBJ1-5	CASSAGARNQPQHF	TGTGCCAGCAGCGCGGGGGCGCGCAATCAGCCCCAGCATTTT
.	TRBV18	.	TRBJ2-5	CASSQTLEETQYF	TGTGCCAGCTCCCAGACTCTGGAAGAGACCCAGTACTTC
.	TRBV5-1	TRBD2	TRBJ2-2	CASSLETSPYAGELFF	TGCGCCAGCAGCTTGGAGACTAGCCCCTACGCCGGGGAGCTGTTTTTT
.	TRBV15	.	TRBJ1-2	CATSRDQDYGYTF	TGTGCCACCAGCAGAGACCAAGACTATGGCTACACCTTC
many	TRBV12-3/TRBV12-4	.	TRBJ1-1	CASSLNLENTEAFF	TGTGCCAGCAGTTTAAACCTAGAGAACACTGAAGCTTTCTTT
.	TRBV9	TRBD1	TRBJ2-1	CASSGDRGGYNEQFF	TGTGCCAGCAGCGGAGACAGGGGTGGTTACAATGAGCAGTTCTTC
many	TRBV5-1	TRBD1	TRBJ2-3	CASSLAPGGEGSTDTQYF	TGCGCCAGCAGCTTGGCCCCAGGGGGCGAGGGAAGCACAGATACGCAGTATTTT